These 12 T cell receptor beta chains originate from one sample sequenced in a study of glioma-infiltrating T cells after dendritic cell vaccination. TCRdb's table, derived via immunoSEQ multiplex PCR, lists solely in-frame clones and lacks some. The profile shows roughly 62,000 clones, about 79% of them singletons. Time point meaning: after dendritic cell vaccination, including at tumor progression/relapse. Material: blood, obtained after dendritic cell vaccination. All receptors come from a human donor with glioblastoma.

The CDR3 sequence is CASRGQGNREKLFF. DNA of the CDR3: TGTGCCAGCAGGGGACAGGGGAATCGGGAAAAACTGTTTTTT. The rearrangement uses TRBV6-5 and TRBJ1-4, with 10 positions matching TRBD1. The trim removed 6 bases at V and 8 bases at J, leaving 6 bases unmatched. The CDR3 extends over 14 amino acids. Germline loops: CDR1 MNHEY, CDR2 SVGAGI.

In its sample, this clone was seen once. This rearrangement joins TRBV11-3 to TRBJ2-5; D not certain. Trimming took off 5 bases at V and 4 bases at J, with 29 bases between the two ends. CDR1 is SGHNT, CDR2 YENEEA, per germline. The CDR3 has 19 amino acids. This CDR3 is CASSQTRVWVPQWRETQYF. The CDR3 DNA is TGTGCCAGCAGCCAGACCCGGGTATGGGTACCTCAGTGGAGAGAGACCCAGTACTTC.

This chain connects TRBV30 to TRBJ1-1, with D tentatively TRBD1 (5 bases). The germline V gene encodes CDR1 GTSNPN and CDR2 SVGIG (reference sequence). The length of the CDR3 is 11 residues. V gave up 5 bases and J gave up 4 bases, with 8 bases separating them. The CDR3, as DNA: TGTGCCTGGGGGGGGACCACTGAAGCTTTCTTT. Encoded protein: CAWGGTTEAFF. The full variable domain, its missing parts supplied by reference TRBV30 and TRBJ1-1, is SQTIHQWPATLVQPVGSPLSLECTVEGTSNPNLYWYRQAAGRGLQLLFYSVGIGQISSEVPQNLSASRPQDRQFILSSKKLLLSDSGFYLCAWGGTTEAFFGQGTRLTVV.

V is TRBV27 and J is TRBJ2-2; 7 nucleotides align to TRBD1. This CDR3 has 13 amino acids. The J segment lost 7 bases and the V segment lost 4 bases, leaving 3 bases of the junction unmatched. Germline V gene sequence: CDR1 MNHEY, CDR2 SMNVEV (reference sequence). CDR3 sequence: CASSYRGIGELFF. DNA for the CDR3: TGTGCCAGCAGTTACAGGGGCATCGGGGAGCTGTTTTTT.

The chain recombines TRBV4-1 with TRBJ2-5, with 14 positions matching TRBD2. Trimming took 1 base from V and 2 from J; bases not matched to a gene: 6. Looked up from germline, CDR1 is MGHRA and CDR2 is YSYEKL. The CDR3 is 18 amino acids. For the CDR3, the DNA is TGCGCCAGCAGCCAAGCTCCGGGACTAGCGGGGGAACAAGAGACCCAGTACTTC. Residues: CASSQAPGLAGEQETQYF.

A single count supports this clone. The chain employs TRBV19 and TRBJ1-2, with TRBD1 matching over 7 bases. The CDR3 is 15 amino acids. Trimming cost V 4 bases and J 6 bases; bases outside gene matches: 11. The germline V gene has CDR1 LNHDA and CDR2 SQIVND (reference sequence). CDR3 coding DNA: TGTGCCAGTAGTAAGAGACAGGGTAACCTCCATGGCTACACCTTC. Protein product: CASSKRQGNLHGYTF.

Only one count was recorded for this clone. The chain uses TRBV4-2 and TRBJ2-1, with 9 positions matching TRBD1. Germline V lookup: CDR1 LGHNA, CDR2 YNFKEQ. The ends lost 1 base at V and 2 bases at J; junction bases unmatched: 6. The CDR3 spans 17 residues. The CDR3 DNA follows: TGTGCCAGCAGCCAAGCTTGGACAGGGGTCACCTACAATGAGCAGTTCTTC. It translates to CASSQAWTGVTYNEQFF.

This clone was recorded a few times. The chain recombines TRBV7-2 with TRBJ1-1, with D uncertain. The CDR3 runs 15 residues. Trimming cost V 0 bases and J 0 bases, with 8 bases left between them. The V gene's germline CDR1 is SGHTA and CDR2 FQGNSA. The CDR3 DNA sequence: TGTGCCAGCAGCTTAGCGGGAGGGATGAACACTGAAGCTTTCTTT. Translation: CASSLAGGMNTEAFF.

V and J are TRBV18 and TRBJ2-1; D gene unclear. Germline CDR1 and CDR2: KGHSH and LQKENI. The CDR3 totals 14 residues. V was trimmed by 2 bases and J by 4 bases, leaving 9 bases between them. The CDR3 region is CASSPGQSYNEQFF. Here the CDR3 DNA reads TGTGCCAGCTCACCAGGCCAGTCGTACAATGAGCAGTTCTTC.

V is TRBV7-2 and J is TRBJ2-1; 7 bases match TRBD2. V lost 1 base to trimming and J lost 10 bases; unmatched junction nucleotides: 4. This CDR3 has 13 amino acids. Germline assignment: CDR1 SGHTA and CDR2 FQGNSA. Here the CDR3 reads CASSLGGRGEQFF. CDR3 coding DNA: TGTGCCAGCAGCTTAGGTGGGCGGGGGGAGCAGTTCTTC.

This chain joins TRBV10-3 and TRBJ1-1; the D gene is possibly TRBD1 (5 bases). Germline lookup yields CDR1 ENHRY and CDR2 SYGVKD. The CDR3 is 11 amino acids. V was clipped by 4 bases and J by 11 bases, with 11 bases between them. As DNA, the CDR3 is TGTGCCATCAGTGGGCAGGGCTGGGCTTTCTTT. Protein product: CAISGQGWAFF.

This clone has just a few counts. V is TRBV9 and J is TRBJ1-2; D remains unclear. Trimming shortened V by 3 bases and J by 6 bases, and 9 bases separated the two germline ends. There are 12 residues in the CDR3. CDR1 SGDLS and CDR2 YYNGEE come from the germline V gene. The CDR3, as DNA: TGTGCCAGCAGCGGTGGAGGGAATGGCTACACCTTC. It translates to CASSGGGNGYTF.